Following are 3 T cell receptor beta chains from one sample sequenced in a study of T cells in Graves' hyperthyroidism and ophthalmopathy. Authors of the study amplified TCR beta CDR3 regions from RNA transcripts. The HTBI primer set was used in a first-round RT-PCR of the TCR CDR3. TCRdb ran MiXCR on the multiplex PCR reads and lists one entry per CDR3 protein. This sample yields roughly 710,000 distinct CDR3 sequences, of which about 35% are seen a single time; more than 25% belongs to the top ten. The sample consisted of blood. Source of these receptors: a woman in her thirties or forties with Graves' hyperthyroidism.

The chain joins TRBV19 to TRBJ2-3, with unresolved D. V was cut by 7 bases and J by 2 bases, with 10 bases left in between. The CDR3 extends over 13 amino acids. CDR1 is LNHDA, CDR2 SQIVND, per germline (reference sequence). The CDR3 sequence is CASNIPDTDTQYF. CDR3 DNA sequence: TGTGCCAGTAATATCCCCGACACAGATACGCAGTATTTT.

The DNA of the CDR3 is TGCAGTGCTAATGCGGCAGGAGGGAAAGAGACCCAGTACTTC. Its translation is CSANAAGGKETQYF. This rearrangement joins TRBV20-1 to TRBJ2-5; D perhaps matches TRBD2 (6 bases). The V end lost 4 bases, the J end lost 3 bases, and 15 bases lay between the germline ends. This CDR3 has 14 amino acids. Germline V lookup: CDR1 DFQATT, CDR2 SNEGSKA (reference sequence).

The genes are TRBV20-1 and TRBJ1-2; TRBD1 is a possible D gene (5 bases). The CDR3 covers 13 residues. The V end lost 4 bases, the J end lost 9 bases, and 18 bases lay between the germline ends. Germline CDR1 and CDR2: DFQATT and SNEGSKA (reference sequence). In DNA, the CDR3 is TGCAGTGCTACCGACCGGGACGGTGTCCGCTACACCTTC. Amino acids: CSATDRDGVRYTF.